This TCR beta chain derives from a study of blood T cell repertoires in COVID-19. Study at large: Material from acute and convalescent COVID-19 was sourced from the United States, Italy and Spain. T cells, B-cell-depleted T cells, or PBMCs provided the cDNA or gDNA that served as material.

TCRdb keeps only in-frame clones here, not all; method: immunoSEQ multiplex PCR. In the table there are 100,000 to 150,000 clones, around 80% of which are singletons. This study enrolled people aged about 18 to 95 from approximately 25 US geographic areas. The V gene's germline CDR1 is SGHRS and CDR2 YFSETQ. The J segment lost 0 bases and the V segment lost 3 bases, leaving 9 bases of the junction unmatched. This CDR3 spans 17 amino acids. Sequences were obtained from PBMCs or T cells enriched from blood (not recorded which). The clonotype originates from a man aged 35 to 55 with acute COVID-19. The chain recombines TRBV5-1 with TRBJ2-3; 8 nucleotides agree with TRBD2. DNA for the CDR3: TGCGCCAGCAGCTCCCTCGGTAGCGGGGATAGCACAGATACGCAGTATTTT. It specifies CASSSLGSGDSTDTQYF. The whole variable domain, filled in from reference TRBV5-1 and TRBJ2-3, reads KAGVTQTPRYLIKTRGQQVTLSCSPISGHRSVSWYQQTPGQGLQFLFEYFSETQRNKGNFPGRFSGRQFSNSRSEMNVSTLELGDSALYLCASSSLGSGDSTDTQYFGPGTRLTVL.